The present T cell receptor (beta chain) was sequenced within a study of control samples from healthy donors and cancer patients. The germline CDR1 and CDR2 sequences are SGHVS and FNYEAQ. Losses at the gene ends were 5 bases for V and 2 bases for J; bases not matched to a gene: 9. This CDR3 region has 15 residues. Method: immunoSEQ multiplex PCR; TCRdb's copy keeps in-frame clones and lacks some. The repertoire holds 140,000 to 150,000 clones, with around nine tenths as singletons. This chain joins TRBV7-6 and TRBJ2-7; TRBD1 agrees at 7 bases. The clonotype was recovered from a young man in good health. Input material: blood. CDR3 in DNA: TGTGCCAGCAGCCGGGACAGAGAGAGGACCTACGAGCAGTACTTC. Amino acids: CASSRDRERTYEQYF.